The 28 T cell receptor beta chains in this list originate from one sample, sequenced in a study of OX40 agonist ivuxolimab in advanced cancers. Sequencing used immunoSEQ multiplex PCR; TCRdb keeps in-frame clones, though not all of them. The table has 40,000 or so clones, more than 85% seen once. This material consisted of CD4+ or CD8+ T cells sorted from blood, taken in a trial of the OX40 agonist ivuxolimab. Receptor source: an adult with an advanced solid tumor such as melanoma, head and neck, liver or kidney cancer.

This chain connects TRBV6-1 to TRBJ2-2, with TRBD2 matching over 9 bases. The germline CDR1 and CDR2 sequences are MNHNS and SASEGT. Trimming took 6 bases from V and 4 from J; bases not matched to a gene: 6. The CDR3 consists of 15 residues. The CDR3 spells CASRPAGGLTGELFF. Written as DNA, the CDR3 is TGTGCCAGCAGACCGGCGGGGGGGCTCACCGGGGAGCTGTTTTTT.

The chain combines TRBV19 with TRBJ1-2, with a possible D match to TRBD1 (5 bases). Germline lookup yields CDR1 LNHDA and CDR2 SQIVND (reference sequence). The V and J ends lost 6 bases and 8 bases respectively, with 13 bases between them. CDR3 length: 12 amino acids. CDR3 loop: CASRTRVEGYTF. CDR3 nucleotides: TGTGCCAGTAGGACCAGGGTGGAAGGCTACACCTTC.

Concerning this clone itself: This likely comes from a read error, as the CDR3 has no conserved phenylalanine or tryptophan at its end. The J gene is TRBJ1-2, the V gene TRBV27, with TRBD1 identical over 8 bases. CDR1 is MNHEY, CDR2 SMNVEV, per germline (reference sequence). V dropped 4 bases and J dropped 4; count of bases not matched to a gene: 2. The CDR3 is 13 amino acids. This CDR3 is CASSYTGGYGYTI. The CDR3 DNA sequence: TGTGCCAGCAGTTACACAGGGGGCTATGGCTACACCATC.

This clone was recorded once. The rearrangement links TRBV28 to TRBJ1-2; 10 nucleotides align to TRBD1. The CDR3 consists of 13 residues. Per germline, CDR1 MDHEN and CDR2 SYDVKM. V lost 6 bases and J lost 5; bases outside the gene matches: 3. CDR3 sequence (DNA): TGTGCCAGCAGCTGGGGACAGGGGTATGGCTACACCTTC. Encoded protein: CASSWGQGYGYTF.

CDR3 coding DNA: TGTGCCAGCAGTCCGGACAGGGGAGTCACTGAAGCTTTCTTT. Its translation is CASSPDRGVTEAFF. This chain links TRBV6-6 with TRBJ1-1; 9 nucleotides line up with TRBD1. Germline trimming cut 5 bases from V and 4 bases from J; bases unmatched to any gene: 5. Looked up from germline, CDR1 is MNHNY and CDR2 is SVGAGI (reference sequence). The CDR3 sequence is 14 residues long.

V usage is TRBV18 and J usage is TRBJ1-2, with D unclear. CDR1 KGHSH and CDR2 LQKENI come from the germline V gene. V lost 1 base and J lost 7, with 13 bases in between. There are 14 residues in the CDR3. CDR3 loop: CASSPRGDEGGYTF. The CDR3, as DNA: TGTGCCAGCTCACCACGGGGAGATGAGGGTGGCTACACCTTC.

The chain has TRBV28 and TRBJ1-5; TRBD1 matches 8 bases. The V segment lost 5 bases and the J segment 7 bases; nucleotides outside the gene matches: 7. This CDR3 contains 14 residues. Germline assignment: CDR1 MDHEN and CDR2 SYDVKM. CDR3 sequence reads: CASSQDRVGQPQHF. CDR3 nucleotides: TGTGCCAGCAGTCAGGACAGGGTGGGCCAGCCCCAGCATTTT.

This rearrangement joins TRBV25-1 to TRBJ2-3; TRBD1 might be the D (6 bases). CDR3 length: 14 residues. V was shortened by 6 bases and J by 3 bases, with 13 bases between the two germline ends. Germline V gene sequence: CDR1 MGHDK, CDR2 SYGVNS. The CDR3 nucleotides are TGTGCCAGCAGAAATCCAGGGGAAACAGATACGCAGTATTTT. This codes for CASRNPGETDTQYF.

The V call is TRBV5-1, the J call TRBJ2-2; TRBD2 agrees at 8 bases. Germline loops: CDR1 SGHRS, CDR2 YFSETQ. The CDR3 contains 16 residues. The J segment lost 6 bases and the V segment lost 4 bases, leaving 11 bases of the junction unmatched. CDR3 protein: CASSHRSGTSPGELFF. Written as DNA, the CDR3 is TGCGCCAGCAGCCACCGCTCCGGGACTAGTCCCGGGGAGCTGTTTTTT.

This clone was seen only once. The chain combines TRBV28 with TRBJ2-7; D not resolved. This CDR3 contains 12 residues. Germline V gene data show CDR1 as MDHEN and CDR2 as SYDVKM. Trimming shortened V by 5 bases and J by 0 bases, and 5 bases separated the two germline ends. The chain's CDR3 is CASSVASYEQYF. For the CDR3, the DNA is TGTGCCAGCAGTGTGGCCTCCTACGAGCAGTACTTC.

The V and J genes are TRBV19 and TRBJ1-5; TRBD1 matches 12 bases. Unmatched junction bases numbered 8, after V lost 5 bases and J lost 6 bases. CDR3 length equals 16 residues. Germline V lookup: CDR1 LNHDA, CDR2 SQIVND (reference sequence). Here the CDR3 DNA reads TGTGCCAGTAGTCCCTGGGACAGGGGGCAAGGTCAGCCCCAGCATTTT. This translates into CASSPWDRGQGQPQHF.

This clone was seen a handful of times. A read error is likely, as this CDR3 ends without the conserved phenylalanine or tryptophan. V gene TRBV6-1 combines with J gene TRBJ1-6; D not certain. CDR3 size: 15 residues. Germline V gene data show CDR1 as MNHNS and CDR2 as SASEGT. Deletions cut 5 bases from V and 2 bases from J, with 10 bases between. Written as DNA, the CDR3 is TGTGCCAGCAGTCTGGACGGTGCCTATAATTCACCCCTCCACCTT. This sequence encodes CASSLDGAYNSPLHL.

The genes are TRBV6-1 and TRBJ2-4; 7 bases are a match to TRBD1. The V gene end was trimmed by 9 bases and the J gene end by 3 bases; junction bases not matched to a gene: 11. Germline values: CDR1 MNHNS, CDR2 SASEGT. The CDR3 totals 15 residues. CDR3 sequence reads: CASPRGRVGKNIQYF. In nucleotides, the CDR3 is TGTGCCAGTCCAAGGGGGCGCGTTGGCAAAAACATTCAGTACTTC.

The V call is TRBV10-3, the J call TRBJ2-7; 7 bases agree with TRBD2. The CDR3 is 12 residues long. Germline lookup yields CDR1 ENHRY and CDR2 SYGVKD. The J segment lost 5 bases and the V segment lost 7 bases, leaving 5 bases of the junction unmatched. For the CDR3, the DNA is TGTGCCATCACGAGCGGGGACCACGAGCAGTACTTC. Encoded protein: CAITSGDHEQYF.

CDR3 sequence: CASSQEGTYGEAFF. The CDR3 DNA reads as TGCGCCAGCAGCCAAGAAGGGACATACGGGGAAGCTTTCTTT. The chain couples TRBV4-3 to TRBJ1-1, with D possibly being TRBD1 (6 bases). The CDR3 is 14 amino acids. Looked up from germline, CDR1 is LGHNA and CDR2 is YSLEER. The ends were cut back, 0 bases at V and 8 bases at J, with 13 bases in the middle.

This clone was recorded a few times. The gene calls are TRBV18 and TRBJ1-6; no firm D call. The CDR3 extends over 15 amino acids. The V end was cut by 3 bases, the J end by 1 base, with 7 bases between. CDR1 and CDR2 (germline): KGHSH, LQKENI. This CDR3 reads CASSPGESYNSPLHF. In DNA form, the CDR3 reads TGTGCCAGCTCACCTGGAGAGTCCTATAATTCACCCCTCCACTTT.

V gene TRBV11-2 combines with J gene TRBJ2-1, with no clear D. With 0 bases removed from V and 3 bases from J, the gap between germline ends came to 12 bases. Germline assignment: CDR1 SGHAT and CDR2 FQNNGV. The CDR3 runs to 16 residues. CDR3 in DNA: TGTGCCAGCAGCTTAGAAATTCTGGGCTACTACAATGAGCAGTTCTTC. Translation: CASSLEILGYYNEQFF.

The sample holds one count of this clone. The chain joins TRBV7-8 to TRBJ2-7; D is undetermined. V lost 2 bases to trimming and J lost 0 bases, with 8 bases between them. CDR1 and CDR2 (germline): SGHVS, FQNEAQ. The CDR3 contains 14 residues. The CDR3 loop is CASSLYGFSYEQYF. The CDR3 nucleotides are TGTGCCAGCAGCTTATACGGCTTCTCCTACGAGCAGTACTTC.

The chain links TRBV6-1 to TRBJ1-5; 7 nucleotides match TRBD1. V dropped 2 bases and J dropped 6; count of bases not matched to a gene: 4. The CDR3 is 14 residues long. Germline V gene data show CDR1 as MNHNS and CDR2 as SASEGT. DNA for the CDR3: TGTGCCAGCAGTGAACAGGGGGTAAGTCAGCCCCAGCATTTT. Translating it yields CASSEQGVSQPQHF.

CDR3: CASSPRFRQPQHF. The CDR3 DNA follows: TGTGCCAGCAGCCCCCGGTTTCGACAGCCCCAGCATTTT. The chain uses TRBV5-6 and TRBJ1-5; D remains unclear. V lost 4 bases, J lost 7 bases, and 12 bases lay in between. This CDR3 spans 13 amino acids. Germline-derived CDR1 and CDR2 are SGHDT and YYEEEE.

This clone was seen more than once but under ten times. The missing conserved phenylalanine or tryptophan at the end of this CDR3 makes a read error likely. The rearrangement uses TRBV5-1 and TRBJ1-6; D ambiguous. V was clipped by 0 bases and J by 6 bases, with 7 bases between them. Germline V gives CDR1 SGHRS, CDR2 YFSETQ. This CDR3 region has 14 residues. CDR3 amino acids: CASSLGGFNSPLHL. CDR3 coding DNA: TGCGCCAGCAGCTTGGGCGGATTTAATTCACCCCTCCACCTT.

The chain has TRBV28 and TRBJ1-5; D ambiguous. Germline CDR1 MDHEN, CDR2 SYDVKM. The CDR3 has 15 amino acids. The ends were cut back, 5 bases at V and 2 bases at J, with 13 bases in the middle. DNA for the CDR3: TGTGCCAGCAGTGCTCAAGGGAGGGGCAATCAGCCCCAGCATTTT. It encodes CASSAQGRGNQPQHF.

V usage is TRBV28 and J usage is TRBJ1-5; D is ambiguous. Trimming took 4 bases from V and 2 from J, leaving 18 bases between them. The CDR3 contains 17 residues. Germline V lookup: CDR1 MDHEN, CDR2 SYDVKM. This CDR3 reads CASSSAGRAVGNQPQHF. In DNA form, the CDR3 reads TGTGCCAGCAGTTCGGCCGGGCGGGCCGTGGGCAATCAGCCCCAGCATTTT.

The genes are TRBV11-3 and TRBJ2-7; possible D gene TRBD2, 6 bases. This CDR3 comprises 16 residues. V was trimmed by 5 bases and J by 1 base, leaving 18 bases between them. Germline V gene data show CDR1 as SGHNT and CDR2 as YENEEA. In nucleotides, the CDR3 is TGTGCCAGCAGCCCGGGTCCGGGAGACGGATCCTACGAGCAGTACTTC. Translating gives CASSPGPGDGSYEQYF.

The gene calls are TRBV15 and TRBJ2-1; 7 nucleotides agree with TRBD1. This CDR3 contains 15 residues. V lost 1 base to trimming and J lost 4 bases; unmatched junction nucleotides: 4. From germline, CDR1 is LNHNV and CDR2 YYDKDF (reference sequence). The CDR3 DNA reads TGTGCCACCAGCAGAGTCGGGACAGAATACAATGAGCAGTTCTTC. Its translation: CATSRVGTEYNEQFF.

The chain is built from TRBV7-2 and TRBJ1-6, with 8 bases lining up with TRBD1. CDR3 length: 17 residues. Germline CDR1 is SGHTA and CDR2 is FQGNSA. Losses at the gene ends were 5 bases for V and 1 base for J; bases not matched to a gene: 7. The CDR3 DNA reads TGTGCCAGCAGCCCATACCGACAGGGGTCCTATAATTCACCCCTCCACTTT. It yields the protein CASSPYRQGSYNSPLHF.

The V and J genes are TRBV7-8 and TRBJ2-1, with 7 bases aligning to TRBD1. CDR1 and CDR2 from the germline V gene are SGHVS and FQNEAQ. This CDR3 is 13 amino acids long. Germline trimming cut 5 bases from V and 7 bases from J; bases unmatched to any gene: 5. The CDR3 spells CASSQGEWNEQFF. CDR3 DNA: TGTGCCAGCAGCCAGGGGGAGTGGAATGAGCAGTTCTTC.

The chain couples TRBV6-1 to TRBJ2-5; the D gene is possibly TRBD2 (5 bases). Germline loops: CDR1 MNHNS, CDR2 SASEGT. Deletions cut 0 bases from V and 5 bases from J, with 13 bases between. The CDR3 is 15 amino acids. The DNA for the CDR3 is TGTGCCAGCAGTGAAGCGCTAGGAGGATTCGAGACCCAGTACTTC. Translation gives CASSEALGGFETQYF.